These T cell receptor beta chains were read from a single sample in a study of CD8+CD57+ T cells in acquired aplastic anemia. TCRdb reanalysed the reads using MiXCR and keeps one entry per CDR3 protein. The data show 250,000 to 350,000 distinct CDR3 sequences, approximately 55% seen once. The specimen was sorted CD4+, CD8+, or CD8+CD57+ T cells (not recorded which) from PBMCs. These receptors were taken from a human donor with severe aplastic anemia or a healthy control (not recorded which). Each CDR3 is given with its conserved first and last residue. D genes are given only for firm matches. Expanded clones get a size class; other rows say once, few or many, or leave the size out.

clone size	J gene	V gene	D gene	CDR3 DNA	CDR3 protein
many	TRBJ1-2	TRBV12-3/TRBV12-4	TRBD1	TGTGCCAGCAGTTTTGGGACAGGACAGGGGGATACTAACTATGGCTACACCTTC	CASSFGTGQGDTNYGYTF
many	TRBJ2-7	TRBV6-5	TRBD2	TGTGCCAGCAAACGGCCCCCTAGCGGGGGGGCCTACGAGCAGTACTTC	CASKRPPSGGAYEQYF
few	TRBJ2-3	TRBV5-1	NA	TGTGCCAGCAGCTTTAGGACAGATACGCAGTATTTT	CASSFRTDTQYF
few	TRBJ2-7	TRBV20-1	TRBD2	TGCAGTGCTAGAGATTTGGCGGGGGGGCCCTTTTACGAGCAGTACTTC	CSARDLAGGPFYEQYF
NA	TRBJ1-1	TRBV2	NA	TGTGCCAGCACAATAGGGGGGACGATGAACACTGAAGCTTTCTTT	CASTIGGTMNTEAFF
NA	TRBJ2-1	TRBV5-1	TRBD2	TGCGCCAGCAGCCTCCACGGGACTAGTGTCAACAATGAGCAGTTCTTC	CASSLHGTSVNNEQFF
NA	TRBJ2-5	TRBV20-1	TRBD2	TGCAGTGCTCCTCTACTAGGGAGGGAAGAGACCCAGTACTTC	CSAPLLGREETQYF
once	TRBJ1-2	TRBV10-3	NA	TGTGCCACGATACAGGCTATGAGCTCTAACTATGGCTACACCTTC	CATIQAMSSNYGYTF
many	TRBJ1-1	TRBV5-1	NA	TGCGCCAGCAGCTCGGGACTTTTGAACACTGAAGCTTTCTTT	CASSSGLLNTEAFF
NA	TRBJ1-1	TRBV25-1	TRBD1	TGTGCCAGCAGTGATTGGGATTTTTTCGACCCGGGACAGGGGGCGGCGGCTCCCACTGAAGCTTTCTTT	CASSDWDFFDPGQGAAAPTEAFF
NA	TRBJ2-1	TRBV29-1	TRBD2	TGCAGCTATCGGACTAGCGGATACAATGAGCAGTTCTTC	CSYRTSGYNEQFF
NA	TRBJ1-2	TRBV19	TRBD1	TGTGCCAGTAGTAGGACGGCAGGGGGCGTACCTGCGCCCCCCTATGGCTACACCTTC	CASSRTAGGVPAPPYGYTF
few	TRBJ1-6	TRBV20-1	TRBD1	TGCAGTGCTTCCGCGGACAGGGTGACGTCACCCCTCCACTTT	CSASADRVTSPLHF
NA	TRBJ1-2	TRBV12-3/TRBV12-4	NA	TGTGCCAGCAGCCTCTGGGGGAACTCTGGCTACACCTTC	CASSLWGNSGYTF
few	TRBJ1-2	TRBV3-1	NA	TGTGCCAGCAGCCAAGGGATTGGGGGCGCGGGTCGAGGCTACACCTTC	CASSQGIGGAGRGYTF
NA	TRBJ1-6	TRBV5-4	TRBD1	TGTGCCAGCAGCCCTTCGGGGACAGCAAATTCACCCCTCCACTTT	CASSPSGTANSPLHF
NA	TRBJ1-6	TRBV19	NA	TGTGCCAGTAGTATAGGGGGGAATTCACCCCTCCACTTT	CASSIGGNSPLHF
NA	TRBJ2-3	TRBV5-6	NA	TGTGCCACCTCGACGGGGAGCACAGATACGCAGTATTTT	CATSTGSTDTQYF
NA	TRBJ2-6	TRBV24-1	TRBD2	TGTGCCACCAGTGCGGCGGGAGTCTCTGGGGCCAACGTCCTGACTTTC	CATSAAGVSGANVLTF
few	TRBJ1-1	TRBV7-6	NA	TGTGCCAGCGGCTTACAGGAAAACACTGAAGCTTTCTTT	CASGLQENTEAFF
NA	TRBJ2-1	TRBV7-6	NA	TGTGCCAGCGGAAGGGGGGAGATCTACAATGAGCAGTTCTTC	CASGRGEIYNEQFF
NA	TRBJ2-7	TRBV19	NA	TGTGCCAGTAGTACCCAACTAGCAGCCTTTTCTTACGAGCAGTACTTC	CASSTQLAAFSYEQYF
many	TRBJ2-7	TRBV5-6	NA	TGTGCCAGCAGCTACTTGGGACCCCACCAAGGGGAGCAGTACTTC	CASSYLGPHQGEQYF
NA	TRBJ1-6	TRBV5-1	TRBD1	TGCGCCAGCAGCTCGACAGGGACGTATAATTCACCCCTCCACTTT	CASSSTGTYNSPLHF
many	TRBJ2-1	TRBV7-9	NA	TGTGCCAGCAGCTTGAAGGTCGACAGCTTCTACAATGAGCAGTTCTTC	CASSLKVDSFYNEQFF
many	TRBJ1-6	TRBV9	TRBD1	TGTGCCAGCAGCGTAGCGGACAGGGTGACACCCCTCCACTTT	CASSVADRVTPLHF
NA	TRBJ1-2	TRBV9	NA	TGTGCCAGCAGCGTAGATCTGTTGGCTGGAAACACCTTC	CASSVDLLAGNTF
NA	TRBJ1-6	TRBV10-3	TRBD1	TGTGCCATCAGACCCGGGACAGGGGGACATAATTCACCCCTCCACTTT	CAIRPGTGGHNSPLHF
NA	TRBJ2-7	TRBV19	NA	TGTGCCAGTAGTAGGGGTTTCGAGCAGTACTTC	CASSRGFEQYF